This T cell receptor beta chain was found in a study of blood T cell repertoires in COVID-19. The overall study: T cells, B-cell-depleted T cells, or PBMCs provided the cDNA or gDNA that served as material.

Deletions cut 5 bases from V and 7 bases from J, with 14 bases between. The CDR3 is 13 amino acids. Germline CDR1 is SGHNT and CDR2 is YENEEA. Authors' methods: Amplification of reference gene primers was used by the study to estimate nucleated cell counts. Produced via immunoSEQ multiplex PCR; TCRdb's table is partial and in-frame only. That table is the source of V, J and clone size, and D and trimming were worked out from the DNA. The profile shows 250,000 to 350,000 clones, about nine tenths of them singletons. The receptor's source is a woman aged 25-40 years with active or convalescent COVID-19. Sequenced material: peripheral blood. The rearrangement links TRBV11-3 to TRBJ1-1; D remains ambiguous. Here the CDR3 DNA reads TGTGCCAGCAGCCTCGGAATTGGAGATGAAGCTTTCTTT. As protein: CASSLGIGDEAFF.